This TCR beta chain was sequenced during a study of graft-versus-host responses after intestinal transplantation. Study as a whole: Anti-thymocyte globulin induction preceded 2 to 4 years of tacrolimus and steroid maintenance in all recipients.

Broader study findings: Recipient marrow harbored GvH clones, some of which surfaced first in ileum or blood. Early declines in HvG clones that occurred post-transplant were associated with peak circulating GvH clone levels.

This clone has just one count. Its antigen is unidentified. Clones were sequenced by immunoSEQ multiplex PCR, and TCRdb holds only the in-frame ones, with some missing. Here the sample spans around 21,000 clones, approximately 70% being singletons. Processing released intraepithelial and lamina propria lymphocytes from the graft tissue. Sequenced here: ileum tissue, sampled around 20 days after intestinal transplant. This sequence originates from a human patient who received an intestinal transplant, so some T cells may come from the graft donor.

Here the CDR3 reads CASSWTSGGEQFF. Here the CDR3 DNA reads TGTGCCAGCAGTTGGACTAGCGGGGGTGAGCAGTTCTTC. V gene TRBV27 combines with J gene TRBJ2-1; TRBD2 matches 13 bases. There are 13 residues in the CDR3. Germline CDR1 MNHEY, CDR2 SMNVEV (reference sequence). J gave up 9 bases and V 4 bases, and 0 bases lay outside the gene matches.